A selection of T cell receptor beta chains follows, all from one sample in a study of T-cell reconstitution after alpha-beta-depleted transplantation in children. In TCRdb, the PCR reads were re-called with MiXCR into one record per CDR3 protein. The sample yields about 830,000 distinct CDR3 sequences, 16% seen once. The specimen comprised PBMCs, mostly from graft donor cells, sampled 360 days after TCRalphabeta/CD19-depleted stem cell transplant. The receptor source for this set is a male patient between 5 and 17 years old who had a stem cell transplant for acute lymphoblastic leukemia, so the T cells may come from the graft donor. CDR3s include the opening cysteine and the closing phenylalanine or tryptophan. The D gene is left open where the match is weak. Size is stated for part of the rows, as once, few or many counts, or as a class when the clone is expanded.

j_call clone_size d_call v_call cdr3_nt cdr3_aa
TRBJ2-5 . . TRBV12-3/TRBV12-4 TGTGCCAGCAGTTTAGGCAGGGCGGAGACCCAGTACTTC CASSLGRAETQYF
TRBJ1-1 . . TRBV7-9 TGTGCCAGCAGCCGAGACTTGGTGAACACTGAAGCTTTCTTT CASSRDLVNTEAFF
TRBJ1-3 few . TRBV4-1 TGCGCCAGCAGCCAAGTCAACCGGCTCTCTGGAAACACCATATATTTT CASSQVNRLSGNTIYF
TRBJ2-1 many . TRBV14 TGTGCCAGCAGCCAAGAATCCTACAATGAGCAGTTCTTC CASSQESYNEQFF
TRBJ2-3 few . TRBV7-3 TGTGCCAGCAGCCGTCCTAGCGGTTGGGAGGGGGACACAGATACGCAGTATTTT CASSRPSGWEGDTDTQYF
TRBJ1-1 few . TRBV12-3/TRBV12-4 TGTGCCAGCAGCCGTAGCTACAGGGAGTCTTTCTTT CASSRSYRESFF
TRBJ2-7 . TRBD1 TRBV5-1 TGCGCCAGCAGCTTATTGGGACAGGGTAGCACCTACGAGCAGTACTTC CASSLLGQGSTYEQYF
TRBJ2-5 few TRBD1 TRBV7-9 TGTGCCAGCAGCGTTACAGGGGTCCAAGAGACCCAGTACTTC CASSVTGVQETQYF
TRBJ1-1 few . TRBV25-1 TGTGCCAGCAGTAGGGGCCAGGATCTTGAAGCTTTCTTT CASSRGQDLEAFF
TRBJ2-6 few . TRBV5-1 TGCGCCAGCAGCATACAAGAATCTGGGGCCAACGTCCTGACTTTC CASSIQESGANVLTF
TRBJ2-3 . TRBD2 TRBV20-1 TGCAGTGCTAGAGCCCGCCAATCCTCTCTAGCGGGAGGAACAGATACGCAGTATTTT CSARARQSSLAGGTDTQYF
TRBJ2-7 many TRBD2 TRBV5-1 TGCGCCAGCAGCCGGACTAGCTCTACCTACGAGCAGTACTTC CASSRTSSTYEQYF
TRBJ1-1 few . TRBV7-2 TGTGCCAGCACCCCACATTGGGGGCTGAACACTGAAGCTTTCTTT CASTPHWGLNTEAFF
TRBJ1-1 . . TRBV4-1 TGCGCCAGCATCCCCTCCATGAGGGAGCAAGGAGTGCACACTGAAGCTTTCTTT CASIPSMREQGVHTEAFF
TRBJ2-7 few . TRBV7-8 TGTGCCAGCAGCTTTGGGGGGCGACAGTACTTC CASSFGGRQYF
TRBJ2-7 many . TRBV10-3 TGTGCCTCAGGAAGTGAGGGCTACGAGCAGTACTTC CASGSEGYEQYF
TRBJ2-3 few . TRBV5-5 TGTGCCAGCAGCCCCGCCCCGGGCACAGATACGCAGTATTTT CASSPAPGTDTQYF
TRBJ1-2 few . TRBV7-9 TGTGCCAGCAGCTTCTCAACAGGGCACTATGGCTACACCTTC CASSFSTGHYGYTF
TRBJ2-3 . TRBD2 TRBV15 TGTGCCAGTAGCGGGAGAGTCCAAAGCACAGATACGCAGTATTTT CASSGRVQSTDTQYF
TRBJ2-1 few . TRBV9 TGTGCCAGCAGCCGTCCCTCGAAGGGAGGGGGGGAAAATGAGCAGTTCTTC CASSRPSKGGGENEQFF
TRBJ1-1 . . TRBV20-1 TGCAGTGCTAGAGTGGACAGCATGAACACTGAAGCTTTCTTT CSARVDSMNTEAFF
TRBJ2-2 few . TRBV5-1 TGCGCCAGCAGCTTGGCCGGGGGAGTGAACACCGGGGAGCTGTTTTTT CASSLAGGVNTGELFF
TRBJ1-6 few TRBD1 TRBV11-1 TGTGCCAGCAGCCGGACCTTTGGGACAGACCCCTGGAATTCACCCCTCCACTTT CASSRTFGTDPWNSPLHF
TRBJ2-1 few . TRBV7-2 TGTGCCAGCAGCTTTTGGAGGGAGCATGAGCAGTTCTTC CASSFWREHEQFF
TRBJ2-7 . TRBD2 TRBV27 TGTGCCAGCAGCGTTCGCGGGGGGCCCCCCTACGAGCAGTACTTC CASSVRGGPPYEQYF
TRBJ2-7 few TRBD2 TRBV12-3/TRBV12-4 TGTGCCAGCGGCCGGGGGGGAGGGGGTTTGGAGCAGTACTTC CASGRGGGGLEQYF
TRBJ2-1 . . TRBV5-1 TGCGCCAGCAGCGTCCCCTATGATGAGCAGTTCTTC CASSVPYDEQFF
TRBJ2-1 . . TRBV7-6 TGTGCCAGCAGCCGTGCTGCAGCAGAATACTACAATGAGCAGTTCTTC CASSRAAAEYYNEQFF